The entry below describes one TCR beta chain. This specimen belongs to a study of shared clonotypes between healthy human individuals. Only in-frame clones appear in the TCRdb table, and some are missing; sequencing was by immunoSEQ multiplex PCR. Of hundreds of thousands of clones listed, over 60% are singletons. J gave up 0 bases and V 3 bases, and 6 bases lay outside the gene matches. CDR1 and CDR2 (germline): SGDLS, YYNGEE. The CDR3 length is 17 residues. This TCR derives from a woman between 40 and 55 years old in good health. Some clones in this sample may be carry-over from other donors' samples. Specimen: PBMCs. The genes are TRBV9 and TRBJ2-6; 7 bases fit TRBD1. The CDR3 nucleotides read TGTGCCAGCAGCGACCGGACAGGACCCTCTGGGGCCAACGTCCTGACTTTC. Its translation: CASSDRTGPSGANVLTF.